This paragraph covers one TCR beta chain sequence. What it recognizes is unknown. This entry belongs to a study of post-analysis software for immune sequencing data. Whole-study context: There were relapsing-remitting, secondary progressive and progressive-relapsing multiple sclerosis among the disease courses included. Findings and limits, study-wide: There was significantly lower normalized Chao1 diversity in multiple sclerosis patients than in controls. TRBV5-6, TRBV5-1 and TRBV20-1 belonged to a set of a handful of TRBV segments that were more frequent in patients than controls.

Germline loops: CDR1 DFQATT, CDR2 SNEGSKA (reference sequence). The CDR3 contains 15 residues. The V gene lost 2 bases and the J gene lost 1 base, with 14 bases spanning the gap. Incorporated into the TCR beta cDNA libraries were unique molecular identifiers, which served to reduce PCR and sequencing biases. TCRdb reanalysed the PCR reads using MiXCR and keeps one entry per CDR3 protein. This sample carries 820,000 or so distinct CDR3 sequences, roughly half of them seen once, and the ten largest clones take over 4%. Sequences were obtained from blood. The chain combines TRBV20-1 with TRBJ2-5; D perhaps matches TRBD2 (6 bases). This receptor was taken from a girl between 10 and 17 years old with multiple sclerosis. The CDR3 spells CSARPPGGLQETQYF. CDR3 coding DNA: TGCAGTGCTAGACCCCCAGGAGGGCTCCAAGAGACCCAGTACTTC.